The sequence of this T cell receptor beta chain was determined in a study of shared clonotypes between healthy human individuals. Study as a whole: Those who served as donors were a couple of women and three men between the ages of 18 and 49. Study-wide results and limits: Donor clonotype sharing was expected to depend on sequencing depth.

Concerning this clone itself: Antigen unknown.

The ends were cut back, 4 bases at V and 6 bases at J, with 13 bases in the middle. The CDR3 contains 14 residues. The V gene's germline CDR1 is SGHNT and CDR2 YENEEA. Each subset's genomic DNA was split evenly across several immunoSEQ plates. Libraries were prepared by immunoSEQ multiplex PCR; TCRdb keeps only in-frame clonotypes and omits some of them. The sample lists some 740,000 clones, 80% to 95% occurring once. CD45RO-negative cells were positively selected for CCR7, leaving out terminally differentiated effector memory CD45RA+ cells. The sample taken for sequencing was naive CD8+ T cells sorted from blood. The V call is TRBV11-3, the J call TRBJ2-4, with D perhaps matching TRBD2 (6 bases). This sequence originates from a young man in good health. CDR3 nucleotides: TGTGCCAGCAGCTCCCGGGACGGGGGAAACATTCAGTACTTC. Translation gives CASSSRDGGNIQYF.